The 30 T cell receptor beta chains below were found in one sample sequenced in a study of OX40 agonist ivuxolimab in advanced cancers. Assay: immunoSEQ multiplex PCR; the TCRdb copy retains only in-frame clones and omits some. The data show fewer than 85,000 clones, roughly 86% seen once. The sequencing here drew on CD4+ or CD8+ T cells sorted from blood, taken in a trial of the OX40 agonist ivuxolimab. The receptors originated from an adult with an advanced solid tumor such as melanoma, head and neck, liver or kidney cancer.

The chain links TRBV5-5 to TRBJ1-1; 9 bases agree with TRBD1. Germline loops: CDR1 SGHKS, CDR2 YYEKEE (reference sequence). This CDR3 region has 15 residues. J lost 0 bases, V lost 3 bases, and 3 bases had no gene match. CDR3 nucleotides: TGTGCCAGCAGCTGGACAGGGGATATGAACACTGAAGCTTTCTTT. Translation: CASSWTGDMNTEAFF.

This rearrangement joins TRBV7-9 to TRBJ1-3, with a possible D match to TRBD1 (6 bases). From germline, CDR1 is SEHNR and CDR2 FQNEAQ (reference sequence). This CDR3 has 14 amino acids. V was trimmed by 7 bases and J by 1 base, leaving 11 bases between them. CDR3: CASTGQYSGNTIYF. As DNA, the CDR3 is TGTGCCAGCACCGGACAGTATTCTGGAAACACCATATATTTT.

The V and J genes are TRBV9 and TRBJ2-6, with no clear D. Trimming pared 4 bases from V and 4 bases from J, leaving 15 bases between. The CDR3 spans 16 residues. The germline V gene encodes CDR1 SGDLS and CDR2 YYNGEE. Here the CDR3 DNA reads TGTGCCAGCAGCCCCTCACGACATAGGGGGGCCAACGTCCTGACTTTC. As protein: CASSPSRHRGANVLTF. The full variable domain, in which reference TRBV9 and TRBJ2-6 provide the parts outside the CDR3, is DSGVTQTPKHLITATGQRVTLRCSPRSGDLSVYWYQQSLDQGLQFLIQYYNGEERAKGNILERFSAQQFPDLHSELNLSSLELGDSALYFCASSPSRHRGANVLTFGAGSRLTVL.

J is TRBJ2-3 and V is TRBV7-8; 8 positions agree with TRBD2. CDR3 size: 14 residues. Germline V CDR1 and CDR2: SGHVS, FQNEAQ. The V gene end was trimmed by 5 bases and the J gene end by 10 bases; junction bases not matched to a gene: 11. CDR3 bases: TGTGCCAGCAGCCCCTCGCGGACTAGCATGGCGCAGTATTTT. The encoded protein is CASSPSRTSMAQYF. The variable domain in full, with the rest retrieved from reference TRBV7-8 and TRBJ2-3, is GAGVSQSPRYKVAKRGQDVALRCDPISGHVSLFWYQQALGQGPEFLTYFQNEAQLDKSGLPSDRFFAERPEGSVSTLKIQRTQQEDSAVYLCASSPSRTSMAQYFGPGTRLTVL.

This chain connects TRBV6-5 to TRBJ1-1; D is uncertain. Germline-derived CDR1 and CDR2 are MNHEY and SVGAGI. The CDR3 loop spans 15 amino acids. V lost 3 bases and J 9 bases, leaving 20 bases between the germline ends. This CDR3 is CASSYHPRTSIQAFF. CDR3 bases: TGTGCCAGCAGTTATCACCCCAGGACCTCAATACAAGCTTTCTTT.

The CDR3 loop is CASKPGWDRGYEQYF. The CDR3 nucleotides read TGTGCCAGTAAACCCGGTTGGGACCGAGGGTACGAGCAGTACTTC. The chain recombines TRBV19 with TRBJ2-7; D could derive from TRBD1 or TRBD2 (5 bases each). The V end was cut by 7 bases, the J end by 4 bases, with 20 bases between. The CDR3 runs to 15 residues. Germline values: CDR1 LNHDA, CDR2 SQIVND (reference sequence).

The count of this clone is one. This chain uses TRBV12-5 with TRBJ2-5, with a possible D match to TRBD1 (5 bases). This CDR3 has 12 residues. Trimming stripped 6 bases from V and 4 bases from J, with 9 bases between. Germline V gene lookup returns CDR1 LGHNT and CDR2 FRNRAP. CDR3 coding DNA: TGTGCTAGTGGAGGGGATTCAGAGACCCAGTACTTC. This encodes CASGGDSETQYF.

The V and J genes are TRBV28 and TRBJ1-2, with TRBD1 as a possible D gene (6 bases). V was cut by 6 bases and J by 4 bases, with 12 bases left in between. The germline gives CDR1 MDHEN, CDR2 SYDVKM. CDR3 length: 13 residues. This chain's CDR3 is CASSQGQGYGYTF. CDR3 in DNA: TGTGCCAGCAGCCAGGGACAAGGCTATGGCTACACCTTC.

The genes are TRBV7-9 and TRBJ1-4; no definite D call. CDR3 length equals 13 residues. In germline, CDR1 is SEHNR, CDR2 FQNEAQ (reference sequence). Trimming took 7 bases from V and 5 from J, leaving 11 bases between them. CDR3 in amino acids: CASTSGSNEKLFF. The CDR3 DNA sequence: TGTGCCAGCACTTCGGGATCGAATGAAAAACTGTTTTTT.

As for this clone: An end of the junction does not agree with germline; a read error may underlie this. V gene TRBV7-7 combines with J gene TRBJ2-1; 11 nucleotides line up with TRBD2. This CDR3 region has 15 residues. Looked up from germline, CDR1 is SSHAT and CDR2 is FNYEAQ (reference sequence). This CDR3 reads CASSQGLAGLNEQFF. CDR3 coding DNA: TGTGCTAGCAGCCAAGGACTAGCGGGTCTCAATGAGCAGTTCTTC.

The chain joins TRBV7-8 to TRBJ1-5; D unresolved. This CDR3 region has 13 residues. V lost 1 base and J 6 bases, leaving 7 bases between the germline ends. CDR1 is SGHVS and CDR2 is FQNEAQ in the germline V gene. The DNA of the CDR3 is TGTGCCAGCAGCTTAGGAGTCATTCAGCCCCAGCATTTT. This sequence encodes CASSLGVIQPQHF.

In this sample, this clone is medium-sized. The V call is TRBV5-1, the J call TRBJ2-1; perhaps TRBD1 as D (7 bases). Germline assignment: CDR1 SGHRS and CDR2 YFSETQ. The V and J ends lost 4 bases and 8 bases respectively, with 16 bases between them. The CDR3 covers 14 residues. The CDR3 is CASSPGQEGDEQFF. The CDR3 coding sequence is TGCGCCAGCAGCCCCGGACAGGAGGGGGATGAGCAGTTCTTC.

As concerns this clone: This specimen includes other DNA sequences encoding the same CDR3. The chain recombines TRBV19 with TRBJ1-5; D is possibly TRBD1 (6 bases). The CDR3 totals 14 residues. In germline, CDR1 is LNHDA, CDR2 SQIVND (reference sequence). Trimming pared 4 bases from V and 3 bases from J, leaving 10 bases between. Written as DNA, the CDR3 is TGTGCCAGTAGTACACAGGGAAACAATCAGCCCCAGCATTTT. Amino acid sequence: CASSTQGNNQPQHF.

V and J are TRBV6-1 and TRBJ2-5; 8 positions agree with TRBD1. With the DNA end fitting TRBJ2-7 better, the J assignment may be wrong. The germline V gene encodes CDR1 MNHNS and CDR2 SASEGT. This CDR3 has 13 residues. CDR3: CASSLDRADEQYF. CDR3 in DNA: TGTGCCAGCAGTTTGGACAGGGCCGACGAGCAGTACTTC.

This clone was found a few times. The J gene is TRBJ1-4, the V gene TRBV28, with D perhaps TRBD1 (6 bases). Trimming stripped 2 bases from V and 4 bases from J, with 14 bases between. The germline CDR1 and CDR2 sequences are MDHEN and SYDVKM. The CDR3 covers 16 residues. CDR3 nucleotide sequence: TGTGCCAGCAGTTTAAGTTATAGGGGGGGTAATGAAAAACTGTTTTTT. Protein sequence: CASSLSYRGGNEKLFF.

The chain joins TRBV6-6 to TRBJ2-3; 12 positions agree with TRBD2. Trimming removed 5 bases from V and 6 bases from J; junction bases left unmatched: 6. The germline gives CDR1 MNHNY, CDR2 SVGAGI (reference sequence). The CDR3 runs 15 residues. CDR3 residues: CASSPSGRAQDTQYF. CDR3 bases: TGTGCCAGCAGTCCTAGCGGGAGGGCCCAGGATACGCAGTATTTT.

V gene TRBV5-6 combines with J gene TRBJ2-5, with no clear D. The length of the CDR3 is 11 residues. Germline values: CDR1 SGHDT, CDR2 YYEEEE. V lost 1 base and J 5 bases, leaving 3 bases between the germline ends. The CDR3 sequence: CASSLSETQYF. CDR3 bases: TGTGCCAGCAGCTTGTCGGAGACCCAGTACTTC. The full variable domain, with the rest looked up from reference TRBV5-6 and TRBJ2-5, is DAGVTQSPTHLIKTRGQQVTLRCSPKSGHDTVSWYQQALGQGPQFIFQYYEEEERQRGNFPDRFSGHQFPNYSSELNVNALLLGDSALYLCASSLSETQYFGPGTRLLVL.

The count of this clone is one. The rearrangement joins TRBV29-1 to TRBJ1-2; D not resolved. Germline V gene data show CDR1 as SQVTM and CDR2 as ANQGSEA. V lost 3 bases and J 7 bases, leaving 12 bases between the germline ends. The CDR3 extends over 12 amino acids. CDR3 sequence: CSVESTIGGYTF. In DNA, the CDR3 is TGCAGCGTTGAGTCCACGATCGGTGGCTACACCTTC.

The chain links TRBV10-3 to TRBJ2-7; D unclear. The germline CDR1 and CDR2 sequences are ENHRY and SYGVKD. The CDR3 length is 12 residues. V shed 7 bases and J shed 6 bases, with 13 bases lying between them. CDR3 region: CAITPGRGEQYF. The CDR3 DNA is TGTGCCATCACCCCCGGCCGAGGCGAGCAGTACTTC.

The rearrangement uses TRBV6-6 and TRBJ2-6; D is perhaps TRBD1 (6 bases). CDR3 length equals 16 residues. CDR1 is MNHNY and CDR2 is SVGAGI in the germline V gene (reference sequence). V lost 10 bases, J lost 0 bases, and 16 bases lay in between. CDR3 nucleotides: TGTGCCACCGGTCGGGACACCAGCTCTGGGGCCAACGTCCTGACTTTC. Its translation: CATGRDTSSGANVLTF.

The chain recombines TRBV23-1 with TRBJ1-2; D is uncertain. TRBV23-1 is reported as an ORF; its role is uncertain. V dropped 0 bases and J dropped 0 bases, with 14 bases sitting between them. There are 17 residues in the CDR3. The CDR3 protein is CASSQSPQALANYGYTF. The CDR3 DNA reads as TGCGCCAGCAGTCAATCCCCCCAGGCACTAGCTAACTATGGCTACACCTTC.

CDR3 nucleotide sequence: TGTGCCAGCAGCCCCATGCTCACAGATACGCAGTATTTT. Translation gives CASSPMLTDTQYF. The rearrangement uses TRBV5-5 and TRBJ2-3, with unresolved D. The length of the CDR3 is 13 residues. Trimming left V 4 bases short and J 2 bases short, with 8 bases between. Germline V CDR1 and CDR2: SGHKS, YYEKEE (reference sequence).

This chain links TRBV6-1 with TRBJ2-5; a weak D match, TRBD1 (6 bases). Germline values: CDR1 MNHNS, CDR2 SASEGT. V lost 4 bases and J lost 7, with 16 bases in between. This CDR3 is built from 14 residues. The CDR3 reads CASSATGSRGTQYF. The DNA for the CDR3 is TGTGCCAGCAGTGCCACAGGGTCAAGGGGGACCCAGTACTTC.

This rearrangement joins TRBV2 to TRBJ1-1; no clear D. Looked up from germline, CDR1 is SNHLY and CDR2 is FYNNEI. This CDR3 has 13 residues. The V and J ends lost 2 bases and 7 bases respectively, with 11 bases between them. The CDR3 nucleotides read TGTGCCAGCAGTGAAAGGCTAGACGGTGAAGCTTTCTTT. Its translation: CASSERLDGEAFF.

The rearrangement joins TRBV19 to TRBJ2-7; 9 bases align to TRBD2. The CDR3 sequence is 14 residues long. Germline assignment: CDR1 LNHDA and CDR2 SQIVND (reference sequence). J was trimmed by 3 bases and V by 1 base; bases with no gene match: 1. CDR3 nucleotide sequence: TGTGCCAGTAGTATAGGCGGGAGGGACTACGAGCAGTACTTC. It codes for CASSIGGRDYEQYF.

For the CDR3, the DNA is TGCGCCAGCAGCCCCCCCGGGGTAGCGGGAGGATCTAACGAGCAGTACTTC. Translating gives CASSPPGVAGGSNEQYF. This sequence joins TRBV5-1 and TRBJ2-7; 10 positions match TRBD2. The CDR3 consists of 17 residues. Germline assignment: CDR1 SGHRS and CDR2 YFSETQ. J gave up 5 bases and V 4 bases, and 15 bases lay outside the gene matches.

This sequence joins TRBV10-3 and TRBJ1-5, with D uncertain. In germline, CDR1 is ENHRY, CDR2 SYGVKD. The CDR3 sequence is 12 residues long. Trimming stripped 3 bases from V and 3 bases from J, with 3 bases between. The CDR3 region is CAISDHNQPQHF. The CDR3 region has the DNA TGTGCCATCAGTGACCACAATCAGCCCCAGCATTTT.

The chain is built from TRBV9 and TRBJ2-1, with D possibly being TRBD1 (5 bases). Germline V gene sequence: CDR1 SGDLS, CDR2 YYNGEE. The germline V and J ends were trimmed by 0 bases and 7 bases, with 8 bases remaining between them. CDR3 length: 13 amino acids. CDR3 DNA sequence: TGTGCCAGCAGCGTAGGACAGACGAATGAGCAGTTCTTC. Amino acids: CASSVGQTNEQFF.

V and J are TRBV28 and TRBJ1-2, with D maybe TRBD1 (5 bases). CDR3 size: 15 residues. The V end was cut by 3 bases, the J end by 0 bases, with 11 bases between. The germline V gene has CDR1 MDHEN and CDR2 SYDVKM. In DNA form, the CDR3 reads TGTGCCAGCAGTTTGGGGCGTCGGGCTAACTATGGCTACACCTTC. It codes for CASSLGRRANYGYTF.

The chain is built from TRBV19 and TRBJ1-2; TRBD1 aligns across 11 bases. Germline CDR1 is LNHDA and CDR2 is SQIVND (reference sequence). The junction had 8 bases not matched to a gene; V was cut back by 4 bases and J by 7 bases. The CDR3 contains 15 residues. Here the CDR3 reads CASSTEDRGPGGYTF. The CDR3 DNA reads TGTGCCAGTAGTACCGAGGACAGGGGGCCGGGTGGCTACACCTTC. Variable domain in full (rest from reference TRBV19 and TRBJ1-2): DGGITQSPKYLFRKEGQNVTLSCEQNLNHDAMYWYRQDPGQGLRLIYYSQIVNDFQKGDIAEGYSVSREKKESFPLTVTSAQKNPTAFYLCASSTEDRGPGGYTFGSGTRLTVV.